This TCR beta chain was obtained from a study of human T cells and chemical hapten exposure. About the study: Per-sample TCR yields varied mainly from small pooled library volume differences.

During construction of the library, unique molecular identifiers were attached to individual cDNA molecules for quantitative, reproducible TCR counting. Authors' analysis steps: Individual samples carried between roughly 23,224 and 700,000 TCRs, with roughly 95,000 as the median. TCRdb itself ran the 5' RACE reads through MiXCR, one entry per CDR3 protein. In this record, the V and J calls reflect TCRdb's handling and not the investigators' own analysis. The table includes around 140,000 distinct CDR3 sequences, roughly 4.1% detected once. Total RNA came from unfractionated whole blood. The CDR3 has 12 residues. The ends were cut back, 3 bases at V and 3 bases at J, with 8 bases in the middle. CDR1 is DFQATT and CDR2 is SNEGSKA in the germline V gene (reference sequence). General observations from the study: The number of TCRs over 1 in 1000 frequency stayed unchanged after DPC.

This clonotype was seen many times. The antigen is undetermined. This TCR was recovered from a female donor in good health. This rearrangement joins TRBV20-1 to TRBJ1-1; unclear D gene. In DNA, the CDR3 is TGCAGTGCTAGGAGGAGCTACACTGAAGCTTTCTTT. It encodes CSARRSYTEAFF.